This T cell receptor (beta chain) was profiled in a study of beta chain features in type 1 diabetes. The V gene lost 8 bases and the J gene lost 4 bases, with 16 bases spanning the gap. Germline CDR1 and CDR2: LNHDA and SQIVND (reference sequence). This CDR3 is built from 14 residues. Sorted CD4+ subsets: naive, central memory, regulatory, stem cell-like memory (CD45RO/CCR7/CD25/CD127/CD95/CD27 panel). Overall study findings and caveats: HLA influence on TCRB rearrangement stayed unresolved here. Sampled from patients, naive, central memory and Treg TCRB repertoires appeared more similar than those sampled from healthy donors. When Type 1 diabetes patients were examined, their TCRB CDR3s proved moderately but significantly shorter in all four CD4+ subsets. Short templates might get an advantage during PCR, and this would be equal in patients and controls.

cDNA synthesis used the whole RNA isolate, giving expressed TCRB sequences. The repertoire was sequenced with immunoSEQ multiplex PCR; TCRdb's copy has only in-frame clones and lacks some. The table records 300,000 to 350,000 clones, about a tenth of them present only once. This clone was recorded at least ten times. Its cognate antigen is unknown. The clonotype originates from a man aged 30 to 39 with type 1 diabetes. The chain joins TRBV19 to TRBJ2-3, with no clear D. The specimen sequenced was central memory CD4+ T cells from blood. The CDR3 DNA follows: TGTGCCAGTGAGAATACAATCCCTCCAGATACGCAGTATTTT. As protein: CASENTIPPDTQYF.